The source of this T cell receptor (beta chain) is a study of T cells in Graves' hyperthyroidism and ophthalmopathy. Study-wide results and caveats: Blood also contained most expanded thyroid clonotypes above 0.001. Classification by a 13 V-J model distinguished ophthalmopathy from stable hyperthyroidism.

Using RNA transcripts as the source, TCR beta CDR3 regions were amplified. The HTBI set primed first-round TCR CDR3 RT-PCR. TCRdb called the multiplex PCR reads again in MiXCR, with one record for every CDR3 protein. The sample lists approximately 630,000 distinct CDR3 sequences; roughly 15% were seen once. Germline CDR1 reads MDHEN; CDR2 reads SYDVKM. The V end was cut by 5 bases, the J end by 11 bases, with 12 bases between. This CDR3 has 11 residues. This clonotype was recorded a few times. Its matching antigen is unknown. This clonotype was sampled from a woman aged 25 to 45 with Graves' hyperthyroidism. The sequenced sample was blood. The chain employs TRBV28 and TRBJ1-1; TRBD1 is a possible D gene (6 bases). Here the CDR3 reads CASSDTGWAFF. As DNA, the CDR3 is TGTGCCAGCAGTGACACAGGGTGGGCTTTCTTT.